What follows describes a single T cell receptor (beta chain). This sample also contains other DNA sequences that code for the same CDR3. The CDR3 covers 15 residues. Germline assignment: CDR1 SGHRS and CDR2 YFSETQ. Between the trimmed V and J ends, which lost 0 bases and 5 bases, there was a span of 15 bases. Libraries were prepared by immunoSEQ multiplex PCR; TCRdb keeps only in-frame clonotypes and omits some of them. The table lists roughly 74,000 clones, roughly 94% of them singletons. These data are taken from a study of control samples from healthy donors and cancer patients. The sample comprised blood. The clonotype was recovered from a woman in her late teens or twenties in good health. The chain uses TRBV5-1 and TRBJ2-7; D may be TRBD1 or TRBD2 (6 bases each). The CDR3 is CASSLGVGGGDEQYF. CDR3 DNA: TGCGCCAGCAGCTTGGGGGTGGGGGGCGGCGACGAGCAGTACTTC. Full variable domain (outside the CDR3, taken from reference TRBV5-1 and TRBJ2-7): KAGVTQTPRYLIKTRGQQVTLSCSPISGHRSVSWYQQTPGQGLQFLFEYFSETQRNKGNFPGRFSGRQFSNSRSEMNVSTLELGDSALYLCASSLGVGGGDEQYFGPGTRLTVT.